These 22 T cell receptor beta chains were sequenced from one sample in a study of Graves' ophthalmopathy and Graves' hyperthyroidism. The authors amplified TCR beta CDR3 regions from RNA transcripts. Second-round multiplex PCR came after a first-round RT-PCR that employed HTBI primers. TCRdb redid the calling of the multiplex PCR reads with MiXCR, one entry per CDR3 protein. Counted here are about 210,000 distinct CDR3 sequences, under 30% occurring once; the ten biggest clones make up approximately 9.6%. The sequencing sample was made of peripheral blood. The receptors derive from a man aged 45-65 years with Graves' ophthalmopathy.

This clonotype was counted at least ten times. The chain links TRBV12-3 or TRBV12-4 to TRBJ1-5; a weak D match, TRBD1 (6 bases). The CDR3 totals 14 residues. V was cut by 6 bases and J by 3 bases, with 12 bases left in between. The CDR3, as DNA: TGTGCCAGCAGCCATTCAGGGGTCAATCAGCCCCAGCATTTT. This codes for CASSHSGVNQPQHF.

This clonotype came up many times. The chain uses TRBV10-1 and TRBJ1-2; a possible D gene is TRBD1 (6 bases). CDR3 length: 13 amino acids. V lost 4 bases and J 2 bases, leaving 8 bases between the germline ends. Germline V gives CDR1 WNHNN, CDR2 SYGVQD (reference sequence). The CDR3 reads CASSGGQNYGYTF. The CDR3 DNA sequence: TGCGCCAGCAGTGGAGGACAGAACTATGGCTACACCTTC.

The sample holds many counts of this clonotype. This chain links TRBV5-4 with TRBJ1-2, with D unresolved. The germline V gene has CDR1 SGHNT and CDR2 YYREEE (reference sequence). The length of the CDR3 is 11 residues. The V end lost 7 bases, the J end lost 3 bases, and 7 bases lay between the germline ends. This CDR3 is CASRNYYGYTF. Here the CDR3 DNA reads TGTGCCAGCCGTAACTACTATGGCTACACCTTC.

At least ten counts were recorded for this clonotype. The chain is built from TRBV20-1 and TRBJ2-7; possible D gene TRBD2, 5 bases. V lost 6 bases and J lost 2, with 20 bases in between. CDR3 length: 15 residues. Germline CDR1 is DFQATT and CDR2 is SNEGSKA (reference sequence). The CDR3 is CSAISGLKNPYEQYF. The DNA of the CDR3 is TGCAGTGCGATAAGCGGCCTTAAGAACCCCTACGAGCAGTACTTC.

The sample holds a few counts of this clonotype. The chain employs TRBV7-8 and TRBJ2-7; TRBD2 matches 12 bases. J gave up 0 bases and V 6 bases, and 3 bases lay outside the gene matches. The germline gives CDR1 SGHVS, CDR2 FQNEAQ. The length of the CDR3 is 15 residues. CDR3 residues: CASRALAGGSYEQYF. The CDR3 DNA reads as TGTGCCAGCAGAGCACTAGCGGGGGGCTCCTACGAGCAGTACTTC. The whole variable domain, filled in from reference TRBV7-8 and TRBJ2-7, reads GAGVSQSPRYKVAKRGQDVALRCDPISGHVSLFWYQQALGQGPEFLTYFQNEAQLDKSGLPSDRFFAERPEGSVSTLKIQRTQQEDSAVYLCASRALAGGSYEQYFGPGTRLTVT.

This clonotype came up a few times. This chain uses TRBV6-1 with TRBJ1-5, with no clear D. The CDR3 consists of 14 residues. Trimming took off 5 bases at V and 1 base at J, with 9 bases between the two ends. Germline CDR1 is MNHNS and CDR2 is SASEGT. CDR3 amino acids: CASSTHGSNQPQHF. CDR3 nucleotide sequence: TGTGCCAGCAGTACACACGGAAGCAATCAGCCCCAGCATTTT.

This clonotype was picked up a small number of times. The chain joins TRBV6-2 or TRBV6-3 to TRBJ2-5; D is ambiguous. V lost 2 bases and J lost 6, with 10 bases in between. The CDR3 runs 13 residues. The germline V gene encodes CDR1 MNHEY and CDR2 SVGEGT. The CDR3 nucleotides are TGTGCCAGCAGTTACGTGTGGTGGCAGACCCAGTACTTC. It codes for CASSYVWWQTQYF.

This clonotype was detected many times. This sequence joins TRBV20-1 and TRBJ2-7, with 9 bases aligning to TRBD1. CDR1 and CDR2 from the germline V gene are DFQATT and SNEGSKA (reference sequence). The CDR3 runs 18 residues. V lost 1 base, J lost 1 base, and 14 bases stayed unmatched. CDR3 sequence: CSARVGPGQGDISYEQYF. The CDR3 nucleotides read TGCAGTGCTAGAGTGGGGCCGGGACAGGGTGATATATCCTACGAGCAGTACTTC.

Ten or more counts support this clonotype. The CDR3 region is CSVGTTSDQPQHF. The CDR3 DNA is TGCAGCGTTGGGACTACCTCAGATCAGCCCCAGCATTTT. The gene calls are TRBV29-1 and TRBJ1-5; D is undetermined. V lost 4 bases and J 5 bases, leaving 12 bases between the germline ends. The CDR3 has 13 residues. Germline CDR1 and CDR2: SQVTM and ANQGSEA.

In its sample, this clonotype was seen many times. This sequence joins TRBV29-1 and TRBJ2-7, with D perhaps matching TRBD1 or TRBD2 (5 bases each). The germline gives CDR1 SQVTM, CDR2 ANQGSEA. The CDR3 extends over 13 amino acids. DNA of the CDR3: TGCAGTGCAGGGACGTCCTACTCCTACGAGCAGTACTTC. As protein: CSAGTSYSYEQYF.

This clonotype occurred many times. CDR3 region: CASGRWNEQFF. DNA of the CDR3: TGTGCCAGCGGGAGATGGAATGAGCAGTTCTTC. The chain uses TRBV6-2 or TRBV6-3 and TRBJ2-1; maybe TRBD2 (5 bases). This CDR3 comprises 11 residues. Germline-derived CDR1 and CDR2 are MNHEY and SVGEGT. Between the trimmed V and J ends, which lost 8 bases and 7 bases, there was a span of 9 bases.

This clonotype turned up a few times. This sequence joins TRBV30 and TRBJ2-6; 7 bases map to TRBD2. CDR1 GTSNPN and CDR2 SVGIG come from the germline V gene (reference sequence). This CDR3 has 19 residues. After removal of 0 bases from V and 0 bases from J, the junction contained 11 bases not matched to a gene. The CDR3 is CAWSVPRGRLGSGANVLTF. CDR3 coding DNA: TGTGCCTGGAGTGTACCGCGGGGGAGGCTTGGCTCTGGGGCCAACGTCCTGACTTTC.

The rearrangement joins TRBV7-8 to TRBJ1-1, with no clear D. This CDR3 comprises 12 residues. Germline V lookup: CDR1 SGHVS, CDR2 FQNEAQ. Deletions cut 1 base from V and 8 bases from J, with 8 bases between. This chain's CDR3 is CASSLVRQEAFF. CDR3 DNA sequence: TGTGCCAGCAGCTTAGTGCGGCAAGAAGCTTTCTTT.

This clonotype was seen at least ten times. The chain recombines TRBV29-1 with TRBJ1-5; D is possibly TRBD1 (6 bases). Germline V lookup: CDR1 SQVTM, CDR2 ANQGSEA. The length of the CDR3 is 15 residues. Trimming took 5 bases from V and 6 from J, leaving 20 bases between them. The CDR3 DNA reads TGCAGCGTTAGGGGGGGAACAGGGTCGGGTCAGCCCCAGCATTTT. The encoded protein is CSVRGGTGSGQPQHF. Full variable domain (outside the CDR3, taken from reference TRBV29-1 and TRBJ1-5): SAVISQKPSRDICQRGTSLTIQCQVDSQVTMMFWYRQQPGQSLTLIATANQGSEATYESGFVIDKFPISRPNLTFSTLTVSNMSPEDSSIYLCSVRGGTGSGQPQHFGDGTRLSIL.

Many counts were recorded for this clonotype. The rearrangement joins TRBV18 to TRBJ2-5; 9 bases fit TRBD1. V trimming: 6 bases; J trimming: 7 bases; junction bases outside the gene matches: 9. The V gene's germline CDR1 is KGHSH and CDR2 LQKENI. The CDR3 runs 14 residues. The CDR3 DNA sequence: TGTGCCAGCTCGGCTCGGACAGGGGAGTGGACCCAGTACTTC. Encoded protein: CASSARTGEWTQYF.

This clonotype was detected many times. The gene calls are TRBV28 and TRBJ2-7; possible D gene TRBD1, 5 bases. The germline V gene has CDR1 MDHEN and CDR2 SYDVKM. This CDR3 is 15 amino acids long. Trimming shortened V by 5 bases and J by 2 bases, and 16 bases separated the two germline ends. The CDR3 protein is CASSAPNQGTYEQYF. The CDR3 DNA is TGTGCCAGCAGTGCACCAAATCAGGGAACCTACGAGCAGTACTTC.

In its sample, this clonotype was seen many times. J is TRBJ2-7 and V is TRBV4-3; D is undetermined. Germline-derived CDR1 and CDR2 are LGHNA and YSLEER. CDR3 size: 16 residues. The germline V and J ends were trimmed by 0 bases and 0 bases, with 12 bases remaining between them. The CDR3 loop reads CASSQEGGPPSYEQYF. DNA of the CDR3: TGCGCCAGCAGCCAAGAGGGTGGGCCGCCCTCCTACGAGCAGTACTTC.

The DNA of the CDR3 is TGTGCCAGCACCTCAGGTTTCGAGCAGTACTTC. This encodes CASTSGFEQYF. The gene calls are TRBV14 and TRBJ2-7; D not certain. CDR1 and CDR2 from the germline V gene are SGHDN and FVKESK. Trimming pared 7 bases from V and 6 bases from J, leaving 10 bases between. The CDR3 contains 11 residues.

In its sample, this clonotype was seen many times. This chain joins TRBV6-1 and TRBJ1-1; D is uncertain. V lost 6 bases, J lost 2 bases, and 19 bases lay in between. This CDR3 is 16 amino acids long. Germline assignment: CDR1 MNHNS and CDR2 SASEGT. CDR3 DNA sequence: TGTGCCAGCAGCGGCCCGCAATGGCCCTTCAACACTGAAGCTTTCTTT. Its translation is CASSGPQWPFNTEAFF.

This clonotype came up many times. This chain uses TRBV28 with TRBJ2-7, with D tentatively TRBD1 or TRBD2 (5 bases each). The V gene's germline CDR1 is MDHEN and CDR2 SYDVKM. Trimming left V 8 bases short and J 0 bases short, with 20 bases between. The CDR3 is 16 residues long. As DNA, the CDR3 is TGTGCCAGCCGGGAAGAAGAGTGGGGGAGCTCCTACGAGCAGTACTTC. It encodes CASREEEWGSSYEQYF.

The sample holds many counts of this clonotype. The chain couples TRBV5-1 to TRBJ1-5; 8 nucleotides align to TRBD1. Germline CDR1 and CDR2: SGHRS and YFSETQ. V shed 0 bases, J shed 5 bases, and the junction held 4 bases outside the gene matches. CDR3 length: 15 residues. The CDR3 DNA sequence: TGCGCCAGCAGCTTGGATACAGGGGGATATCAGCCCCAGCATTTT. It specifies CASSLDTGGYQPQHF.

In its sample, this clonotype was seen many times. This chain uses TRBV28 with TRBJ2-2; 10 bases match TRBD2. The CDR3 is 16 amino acids. Losses at the gene ends were 2 bases for V and 3 bases for J; bases not matched to a gene: 3. Germline V gene sequence: CDR1 MDHEN, CDR2 SYDVKM. This chain's CDR3 is CASSLLAGVDTGELFF. CDR3 DNA: TGTGCCAGCAGTTTACTAGCGGGGGTCGACACCGGGGAGCTGTTTTTT.